What follows describes a single TCR beta chain. Antigen unknown. The length of the CDR3 is 14 residues. The ends were cut back, 4 bases at V and 2 bases at J, with 12 bases in the middle. Germline CDR1 is SGHNT and CDR2 is YENEEA. The authors took PBMCs from 10 ml fresh peripheral blood. RNA transcripts provided the source from which TCR beta CDR3 regions were amplified. TCR CDR3 regions were first amplified by RT-PCR with HTBI primers. TCRdb re-called the multiplex PCR reads with MiXCR, one entry per CDR3 protein. The sample gives about 560,000 distinct CDR3 sequences, approximately 15% of which show up once; 15% to 20% is in the top ten. The record originates from a study of T cells in Graves' hyperthyroidism and ophthalmopathy. Background on the study: It was at initial diagnosis, before any treatment, that peripheral blood was collected.

Findings and limits, study-wide: Progression to ophthalmopathy was predicted a median of roughly seven months early.

The clonotype comes from a woman under 30 with Graves' hyperthyroidism. Sample: blood. This chain joins TRBV11-3 and TRBJ2-7; D is possibly TRBD1 or TRBD2 (5 bases each). The CDR3 spells CASSSGDGTYEQYF. The CDR3 coding sequence is TGTGCCAGCAGCTCCGGGGACGGTACCTACGAGCAGTACTTC.